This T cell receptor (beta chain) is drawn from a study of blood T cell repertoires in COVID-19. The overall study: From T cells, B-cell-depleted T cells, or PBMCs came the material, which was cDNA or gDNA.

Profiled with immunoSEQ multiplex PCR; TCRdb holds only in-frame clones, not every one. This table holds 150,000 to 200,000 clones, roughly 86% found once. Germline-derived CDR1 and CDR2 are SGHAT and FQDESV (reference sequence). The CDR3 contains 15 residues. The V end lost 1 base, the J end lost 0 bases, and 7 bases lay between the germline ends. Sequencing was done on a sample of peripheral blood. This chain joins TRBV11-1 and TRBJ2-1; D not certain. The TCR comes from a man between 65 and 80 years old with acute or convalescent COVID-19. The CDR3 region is CASSLGRSSYNEQFF. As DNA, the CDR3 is TGTGCCAGCAGCTTAGGTAGGAGCTCCTACAATGAGCAGTTCTTC.